A selection of T cell receptor beta chains follows, all from one sample in a study of blood T cell repertoires in COVID-19. This table comes from immunoSEQ multiplex PCR, and its TCRdb copy is limited to in-frame clones, with some not included. The data hold around 370,000 clones, with 88% observed a single time. Sequenced input: peripheral blood. Source of these receptors: a woman in her 70s with COVID-19, enrolled during active disease. Both conserved end residues are part of each CDR3. The D gene is left open where the match is weak. The size of a clone is reported for some rows only, either as once, few or many, or as a class for expanded clones.

D gene	clone size	V gene	J gene	CDR3 DNA	CDR3 protein
NA	NA	TRBV21-1	TRBJ2-1	TGTGCCAGCAGCAAAGACGGGACATATTGGTATGAGCAGTTCTTC	CASSKDGTYWYEQFF
NA	NA	TRBV7-2	TRBJ2-7	TGTGCCAGCAGAAGGCCGGGACTGTCCTACGAGCAGTACTTC	CASRRPGLSYEQYF
NA	NA	TRBV7-9	TRBJ1-2	TGTGCCAGCAGCTTACTACTTCTCTATGGCTACACCTTC	CASSLLLLYGYTF
NA	NA	TRBV27	TRBJ1-4	TGTGCCAGCAGTTTATTTAGAAATGAAAAACTGTTTTTT	CASSLFRNEKLFF
TRBD1	NA	TRBV2	TRBJ1-1	TGTGCCAGCTCTCCACGGGACAGGGCTCCTGAAGCTTTCTTT	CASSPRDRAPEAFF
TRBD1	NA	TRBV3-1/TRBV3-2	TRBJ2-7	TGTGCCAGCAGCCGCAGGGGGCCCTACGAGCAGTACTTC	CASSRRGPYEQYF
NA	NA	TRBV7-2	TRBJ1-6	TGTGCCAGCAGCCTAGGGGGGGTTAATTCACCCCTCCACTTT	CASSLGGVNSPLHF
NA	NA	TRBV6-5	TRBJ1-2	TGTGCCAGCAGTTCCGGACAGAACTATGGCTACACCTTC	CASSSGQNYGYTF
NA	NA	TRBV3-1/TRBV3-2	TRBJ1-6	TGTGCCAGCAGCCAAGTACTGTCACCCCTCCACTTT	CASSQVLSPLHF
NA	NA	TRBV11-3	TRBJ2-2	TGTGCCAGCAGCTTCAGGGAGGCGAACACCGGGGAGCTGTTTTTT	CASSFREANTGELFF
TRBD1	NA	TRBV19	TRBJ2-7	TGTGCCAGTAGTATTCGGATCGGGACAGGGGACTACGAGCAGTACTTC	CASSIRIGTGDYEQYF
NA	few	TRBV6-6	TRBJ1-3	TGTGCCAGCAGTTATCGGGATAACGGAAACACCATATATTTT	CASSYRDNGNTIYF
TRBD1	NA	TRBV6-5	TRBJ1-2	TGTGCCAGCAGTTACTACAGGGGCAGTAGCTATGGCTACACCTTC	CASSYYRGSSYGYTF
NA	NA	TRBV28	TRBJ2-3	TGTGCCAGCAGTTTCCTCACAGATACGCAGTATTTT	CASSFLTDTQYF
NA	once	TRBV28	TRBJ2-1	TGTGCCAGCAGTAAAACTCTATTCGAGCAGTTCTTC	CASSKTLFEQFF
NA	few	TRBV6-2/TRBV6-3	TRBJ2-2	TGTGCCAGCAGTTACGCCAGTCACACCGGGGAGCTGTTTTTT	CASSYASHTGELFF
TRBD1	NA	TRBV18	TRBJ2-7	TGTGCCAGCTCACCATTTCAGGGGGCCGAGCAGTACTTC	CASSPFQGAEQYF
NA	NA	TRBV18	TRBJ1-2	TGTGCCAGCTCACCAGACAGGAATGGCTACACCTTC	CASSPDRNGYTF
NA	once	TRBV10-3	TRBJ2-2	TGTGCCATCAGTGAGTCCGGGACCGGGGAGCTGTTTTTT	CAISESGTGELFF
TRBD2	NA	TRBV14	TRBJ2-7	TGTGCCAGCAGCCGTACTAGCGGGGAAGTAGGGCAGTACTTC	CASSRTSGEVGQYF
TRBD1	NA	TRBV7-2	TRBJ1-5	TGTGCCAGCAGATTACGACAGGGCGGCAATCAGCCCCAGCATTTT	CASRLRQGGNQPQHF
TRBD1	NA	TRBV6-6	TRBJ1-4	TGTGCCAGCAGTCGACAGGGGTCTGCAACTAATGAAAAACTGTTTTTT	CASSRQGSATNEKLFF
NA	NA	TRBV5-8	TRBJ1-6	TGTGCCAGCAGCTTGGCTGCCATCGGTTCACCCCTCCACTTT	CASSLAAIGSPLHF
NA	NA	TRBV19	TRBJ1-1	TGTGCCAGTATAGCATCACTGAGAGTAATGAACACTGAAGCTTTCTTT	CASIASLRVMNTEAFF
TRBD1	once	TRBV29-1	TRBJ2-5	TGCAGCGTGGATCTGACAGGGGGCGGGGAGACCCAGTACTTC	CSVDLTGGGETQYF
TRBD1	NA	TRBV19	TRBJ2-2	TGTGCCAGCGAGGGACAGGGGGTCACCGGGGAGCTGTTTTTT	CASEGQGVTGELFF
TRBD1	NA	TRBV15	TRBJ1-2	TGTGCCACCTCGTGGACAGGGGGTAGCTATGGCTACACCTTC	CATSWTGGSYGYTF
NA	NA	TRBV18	TRBJ1-2	TGTGCCAGCTCACCGGTTGCGGGAGGGGCTAACTATGGCTACACCTTC	CASSPVAGGANYGYTF
TRBD1	NA	TRBV6-5	TRBJ1-2	TGTGCCAGCAGGCCGGGACAGGCGGGTCTCTATGGCTACACCTTC	CASRPGQAGLYGYTF
NA	NA	TRBV10-3	TRBJ1-2	TGTGCCATCAGTGATACACGAACAGGGCGTAGCGGCTACACCTTC	CAISDTRTGRSGYTF
TRBD2	NA	TRBV3-1/TRBV3-2	TRBJ2-1	TGTGCCAGCAGCCTCAGCGGGGGGCCATACAATGAGCAGTTCTTC	CASSLSGGPYNEQFF
NA	NA	TRBV19	TRBJ1-1	TGTGCCAGTAGTATTGACAGGAACACTGAAGCTTTCTTT	CASSIDRNTEAFF
TRBD2	NA	TRBV7-2	TRBJ2-3	TGTGCCACTTCGTGGAGCGGGGTTATGGATACGCAGTATTTT	CATSWSGVMDTQYF
TRBD1	NA	TRBV12-3/TRBV12-4	TRBJ1-1	TGTGCCTGCCAGGGGGCGCGTGACACTGAAGCTTTCTTT	CACQGARDTEAFF
TRBD1	NA	TRBV4-1	TRBJ1-2	TGCGCCAGCAGCCAAGGAGGACAGGGCTTAGGTTATGGCTACACCTTC	CASSQGGQGLGYGYTF
NA	once	TRBV7-3	TRBJ2-3	TGTGCCAGCAGCCCAAACCCTATTCCCTCCCTTGATACGCAGTATTTT	CASSPNPIPSLDTQYF
NA	NA	TRBV7-2	TRBJ1-1	TGTGCCAGCAGCCTGATAGACAGTAACACTGAAGCTTTCTTT	CASSLIDSNTEAFF
TRBD2	NA	TRBV18	TRBJ2-1	TGTGCCAGCTCACCCTGGGTTAGCGGGGAAGGTAATGAGCAGTTCTTC	CASSPWVSGEGNEQFF
NA	NA	TRBV29-1	TRBJ2-3	TGCAGCGCCGGGGGACAGACCGACACAGATACGCAGTATTTT	CSAGGQTDTDTQYF
TRBD2	NA	TRBV10-3	TRBJ2-2	TGTGCCATCAGTTTGACTAGCGGGGGATCCGGGGAGCTGTTTTTT	CAISLTSGGSGELFF
TRBD1	NA	TRBV30	TRBJ1-1	TGTGCCTGGATCGACAGGGGATGGACTGAAGCTTTCTTT	CAWIDRGWTEAFF
TRBD1	NA	TRBV27	TRBJ2-3	TGTGCCAGCAGTTTTCGGACAGGGAGAGCCACAGATACGCAGTATTTT	CASSFRTGRATDTQYF
NA	NA	TRBV21-1	TRBJ2-3	TGTGCCAGCAGCAAATCCCCCTCCAGGGGGATAGATACGCAGTATTTT	CASSKSPSRGIDTQYF
NA	NA	TRBV9	TRBJ1-3	TGTGCCAGCAGCGCGTTCACGACAGCGAACTCTGGAAACACCATATATTTT	CASSAFTTANSGNTIYF
NA	NA	TRBV6-5	TRBJ1-2	TGTGCCAGCAGGTCAGGGGTGGGGAACTATGGCTACACCTTC	CASRSGVGNYGYTF